A selection of T cell receptor beta chains follows, all from one sample in a study of CD8 T cells in ankylosing spondylitis. TCRdb independently ran MiXCR on the 5' RACE reads; one entry per CDR3 protein. The data hold some 450,000 distinct CDR3 sequences, with more than 15% observed a single time. Sequenced material: blood, either unsorted or a sorted T cell fraction (not recorded which). Source of these receptors: a male donor with ankylosing spondylitis. The conserved cysteine and the conserved F or W are not part of the CDR3 here.

J: TRBJ2-7
V: TRBV7-2
CDR3: ASSLSPLYEQY

J: TRBJ1-5
V: TRBV25-1
CDR3: ASSEGGVDQPQH

J: TRBJ2-7
V: TRBV10-1
CDR3: ASGDRGYEQY

J: TRBJ2-7
V: TRBV7-2
CDR3: ASSRTGGAYEQY

J: TRBJ2-1
V: TRBV7-2
CDR3: ASSLEVLQEQF

J: TRBJ2-2
V: TRBV20-1
CDR3: SAALAGGAPGVTGELF

J: TRBJ2-4
V: TRBV6-2/TRBV6-3
CDR3: ASSYSYLAKNIQY

J: TRBJ2-7
V: TRBV28
CDR3: ASSVGTSGVYEQY

J: TRBJ1-1
V: TRBV11-2
CDR3: ASSSFSRRTGQLDTEAF

J: TRBJ1-5
V: TRBV12-3/TRBV12-4
CDR3: ASSRGAYNINQPQH

J: TRBJ1-1
V: TRBV16
CDR3: ASSQPREALGKYTEAF

J: TRBJ2-5
V: TRBV5-1
CDR3: ASSRVPGNQETQY

J: TRBJ2-1
V: TRBV5-1
CDR3: ASSLGELHNEQF

J: TRBJ1-1
V: TRBV27
CDR3: ASSLNPHRNTEAF

J: TRBJ2-3
V: TRBV7-9
CDR3: ASSSPLGRSTDTQY

J: TRBJ2-3
V: TRBV5-1
CDR3: ASRVSVETSTDTQY

J: TRBJ2-1
V: TRBV20-1
CDR3: SARMTEDEYNEQF

J: TRBJ2-1
V: TRBV5-1
CDR3: ASSGTSGSHNEQF

J: TRBJ2-2
V: TRBV4-2
CDR3: ASSGDNTGELF

J: TRBJ1-5
V: TRBV5-1
CDR3: ASSMAGGQPQH

J: TRBJ2-7
V: TRBV20-1
CDR3: SATPQAEQY

J: TRBJ1-1
V: TRBV20-1
CDR3: SGPTWEGTEAF

J: TRBJ2-1
V: TRBV10-3
CDR3: AISALAGLNEQF

J: TRBJ2-6
V: TRBV5-1
CDR3: ASSPYTGANVLT

J: TRBJ2-1
V: TRBV3-1
CDR3: ASTSRGGAYNEQF

J: TRBJ1-2
V: TRBV20-1
CDR3: SARDPTGGYGYT

J: TRBJ2-5
V: TRBV5-1
CDR3: ASSLVVSGAQETQY

J: TRBJ2-1
V: TRBV5-1
CDR3: ASSTGGGVSF

J: TRBJ2-7
V: TRBV3-1
CDR3: ASSPKYPKTGYERGEQY

J: TRBJ2-4
V: TRBV28
CDR3: ASRGGSRNIQY

J: TRBJ2-7
V: TRBV29-1
CDR3: SVGGESYEQY

J: TRBJ1-2
V: TRBV3-1
CDR3: ASSQDQGANYGYT

J: TRBJ2-3
V: TRBV5-1
CDR3: ASSLFSTDTQY

J: TRBJ1-5
V: TRBV4-2
CDR3: ASSQGGEEGQPQH

J: TRBJ2-2
V: TRBV7-2
CDR3: ASRAPVGNTGELF

J: TRBJ2-4
V: TRBV20-1
CDR3: SASPHELAKNIQY

J: TRBJ2-5
V: TRBV12-3/TRBV12-4
CDR3: ASSLRWLGRETQY

J: TRBJ2-1
V: TRBV6-5
CDR3: ASSYSGVGHNEQF

J: TRBJ1-5
V: TRBV5-1
CDR3: ATTRRDHNQPQH

J: TRBJ1-2
V: TRBV6-5
CDR3: ASSYSGVNGYT

J: TRBJ2-3
V: TRBV9
CDR3: ASSPRGASITDTQY

J: TRBJ1-5
V: TRBV4-1
CDR3: ASSQDSFPGGNQPQH

J: TRBJ2-2
V: TRBV20-1
CDR3: SASGSSPGGELF

J: TRBJ1-2
V: TRBV9
CDR3: ASNTRGGNYGYT

J: TRBJ1-5
V: TRBV29-1
CDR3: SALTGGNFDSNQPQH

J: TRBJ2-2
V: TRBV5-1
CDR3: ASSLGHNIGELF

J: TRBJ2-2
V: TRBV4-2
CDR3: ASSQARYAGGSTGELF

J: TRBJ2-1
V: TRBV9
CDR3: ASSVVAGGGRNEQF

J: TRBJ2-3
V: TRBV30
CDR3: AWSPTTDTQY

J: TRBJ2-2
V: TRBV5-1
CDR3: ASSFGSTNTGELF